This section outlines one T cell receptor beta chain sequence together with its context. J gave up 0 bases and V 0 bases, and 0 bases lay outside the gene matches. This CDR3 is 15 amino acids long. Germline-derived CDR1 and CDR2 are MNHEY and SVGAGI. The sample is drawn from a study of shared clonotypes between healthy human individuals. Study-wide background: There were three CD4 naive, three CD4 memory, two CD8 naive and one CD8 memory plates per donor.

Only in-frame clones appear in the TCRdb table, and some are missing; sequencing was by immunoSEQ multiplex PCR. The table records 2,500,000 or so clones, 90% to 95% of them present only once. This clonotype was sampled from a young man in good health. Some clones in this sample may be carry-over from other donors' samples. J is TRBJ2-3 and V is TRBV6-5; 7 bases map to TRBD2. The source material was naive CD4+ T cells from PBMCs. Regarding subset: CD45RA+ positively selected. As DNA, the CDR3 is TGTGCCAGCAGTTACTCAGCGGGAAGCACAGATACGCAGTATTTT. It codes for CASSYSAGSTDTQYF.